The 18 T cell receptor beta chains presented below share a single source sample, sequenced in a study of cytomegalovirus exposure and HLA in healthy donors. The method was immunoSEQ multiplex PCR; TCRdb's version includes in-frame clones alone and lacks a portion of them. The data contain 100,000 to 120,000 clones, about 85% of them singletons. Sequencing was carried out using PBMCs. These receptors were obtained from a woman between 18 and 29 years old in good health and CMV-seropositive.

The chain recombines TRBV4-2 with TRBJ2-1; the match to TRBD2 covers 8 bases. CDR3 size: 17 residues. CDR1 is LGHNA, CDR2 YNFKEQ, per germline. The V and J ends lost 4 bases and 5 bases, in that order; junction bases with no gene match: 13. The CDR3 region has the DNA TGTGCCAGCAGCCGGAGAGGAGGCGGGGGGCTAAACAATGAGCAGTTCTTC. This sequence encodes CASSRRGGGGLNNEQFF.

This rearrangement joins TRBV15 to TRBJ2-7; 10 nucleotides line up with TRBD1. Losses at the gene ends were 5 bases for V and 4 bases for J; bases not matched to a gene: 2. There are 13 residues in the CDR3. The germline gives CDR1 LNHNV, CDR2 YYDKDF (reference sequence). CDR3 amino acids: CATSDRGPYEQYF. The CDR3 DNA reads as TGTGCCACCAGCGACAGGGGGCCATACGAGCAGTACTTC.

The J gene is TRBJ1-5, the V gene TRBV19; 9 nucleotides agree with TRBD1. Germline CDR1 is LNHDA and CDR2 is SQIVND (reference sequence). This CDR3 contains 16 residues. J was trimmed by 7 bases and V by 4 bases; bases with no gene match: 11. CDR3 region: CASSTSGTGRKQPQHF. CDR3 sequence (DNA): TGTGCCAGTAGTACATCCGGGACAGGGAGGAAACAGCCCCAGCATTTT.

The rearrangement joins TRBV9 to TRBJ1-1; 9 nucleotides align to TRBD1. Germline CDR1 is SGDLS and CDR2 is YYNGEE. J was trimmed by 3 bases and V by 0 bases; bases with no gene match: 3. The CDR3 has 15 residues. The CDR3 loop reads CASSVEGQGYTEAFF. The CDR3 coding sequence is TGTGCCAGCAGCGTAGAGGGACAGGGCTACACTGAAGCTTTCTTT.

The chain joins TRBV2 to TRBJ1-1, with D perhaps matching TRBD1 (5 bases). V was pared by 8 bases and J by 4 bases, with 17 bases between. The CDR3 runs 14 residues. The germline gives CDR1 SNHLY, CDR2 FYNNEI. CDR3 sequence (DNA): TGTGCCAGCTTAGTCGGGGGGTCTGGCACTGAAGCTTTCTTT. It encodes CASLVGGSGTEAFF. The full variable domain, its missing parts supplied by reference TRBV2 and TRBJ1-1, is EPEVTQTPSHQVTQMGQEVILRCVPISNHLYFYWYRQILGQKVEFLVSFYNNEISEKSEIFDDQFSVERPDGSNFTLKIRSTKLEDSAMYFCASLVGGSGTEAFFGQGTRLTVV.

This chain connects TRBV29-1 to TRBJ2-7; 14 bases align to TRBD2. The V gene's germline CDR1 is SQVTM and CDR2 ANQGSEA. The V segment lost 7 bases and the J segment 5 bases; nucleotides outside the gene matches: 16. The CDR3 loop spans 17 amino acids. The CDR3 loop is CSALRTGGTSGSDEQYF. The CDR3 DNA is TGCAGCGCGCTGAGGACAGGGGGGACTAGCGGGAGCGACGAGCAGTACTTC.

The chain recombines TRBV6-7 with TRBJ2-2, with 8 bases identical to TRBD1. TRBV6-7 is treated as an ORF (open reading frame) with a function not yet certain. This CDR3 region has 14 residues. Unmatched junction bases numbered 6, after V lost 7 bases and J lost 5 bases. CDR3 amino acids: CASTGQGKTGELFF. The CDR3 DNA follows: TGTGCCAGCACCGGACAGGGAAAGACCGGGGAGCTGTTTTTT.

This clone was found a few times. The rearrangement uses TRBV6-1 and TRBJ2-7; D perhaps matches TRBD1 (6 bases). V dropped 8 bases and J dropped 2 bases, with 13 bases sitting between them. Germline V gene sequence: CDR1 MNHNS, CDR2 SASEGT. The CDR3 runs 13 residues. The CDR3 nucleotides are TGTGCCAGCCACTACAGGGAACCCTACGAGCAGTACTTC. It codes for CASHYREPYEQYF.

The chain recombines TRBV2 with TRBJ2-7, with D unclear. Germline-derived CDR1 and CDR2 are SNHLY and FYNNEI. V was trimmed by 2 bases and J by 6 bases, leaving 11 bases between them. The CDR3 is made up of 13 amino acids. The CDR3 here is CASSERERVEQYF. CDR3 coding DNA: TGTGCCAGCAGTGAACGAGAACGAGTCGAGCAGTACTTC.

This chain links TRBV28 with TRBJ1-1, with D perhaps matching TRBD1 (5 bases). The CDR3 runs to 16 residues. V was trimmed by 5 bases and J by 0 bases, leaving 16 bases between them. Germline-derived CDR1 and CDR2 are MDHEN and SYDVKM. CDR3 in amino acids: CASSPLFTGVNTEAFF. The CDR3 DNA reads TGTGCCAGCAGTCCCCTTTTCACGGGGGTGAACACTGAAGCTTTCTTT.

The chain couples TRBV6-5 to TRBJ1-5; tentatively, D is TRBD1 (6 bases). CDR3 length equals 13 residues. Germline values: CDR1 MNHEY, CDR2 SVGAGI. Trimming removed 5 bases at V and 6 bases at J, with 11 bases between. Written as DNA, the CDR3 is TGTGCCAGCAGTCCAGGGGTTCGTCAGCCCCAGCATTTT. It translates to CASSPGVRQPQHF.

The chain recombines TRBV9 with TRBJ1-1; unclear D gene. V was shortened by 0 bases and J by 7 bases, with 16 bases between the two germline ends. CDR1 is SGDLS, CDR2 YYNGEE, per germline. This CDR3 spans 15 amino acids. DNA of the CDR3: TGTGCCAGCAGCGTAGTAGGTGAGGGAGTGAGTGAAGCTTTCTTT. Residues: CASSVVGEGVSEAFF.

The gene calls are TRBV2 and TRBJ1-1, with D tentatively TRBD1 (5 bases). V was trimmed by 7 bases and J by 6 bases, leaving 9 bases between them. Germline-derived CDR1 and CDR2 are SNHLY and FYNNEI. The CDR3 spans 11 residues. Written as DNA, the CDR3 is TGTGCCAGCATCTTGACAGCTGAAGCTTTCTTT. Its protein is CASILTAEAFF.

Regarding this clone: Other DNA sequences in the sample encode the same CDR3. The CDR3 region has the DNA TGTGCCAGCAGTTTAGGCCGTGGCTACGAGCAGTACTTC. It specifies CASSLGRGYEQYF. This chain links TRBV27 with TRBJ2-7; D remains unclear. Germline assignment: CDR1 MNHEY and CDR2 SMNVEV (reference sequence). The V and J ends lost 2 bases and 3 bases respectively, with 8 bases between them. CDR3 size: 13 residues.

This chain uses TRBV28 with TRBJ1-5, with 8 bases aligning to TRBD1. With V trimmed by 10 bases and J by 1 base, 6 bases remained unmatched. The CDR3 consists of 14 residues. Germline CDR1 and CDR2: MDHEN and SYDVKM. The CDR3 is CAINGQGSNQPQHF. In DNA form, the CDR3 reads TGTGCCATCAATGGACAGGGAAGCAATCAGCCCCAGCATTTT.

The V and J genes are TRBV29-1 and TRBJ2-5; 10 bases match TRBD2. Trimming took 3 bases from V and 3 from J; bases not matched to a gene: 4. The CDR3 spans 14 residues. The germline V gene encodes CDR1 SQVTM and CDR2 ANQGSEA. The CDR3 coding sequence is TGCAGCGTTGACCGTCTAGCGGGAGAAGAGACCCAGTACTTC. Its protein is CSVDRLAGEETQYF.

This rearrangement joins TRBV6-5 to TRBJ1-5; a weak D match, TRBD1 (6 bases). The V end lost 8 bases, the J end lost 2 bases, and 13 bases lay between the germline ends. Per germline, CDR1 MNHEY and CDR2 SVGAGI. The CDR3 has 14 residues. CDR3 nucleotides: TGTGCCAGCGGGGGCAGGGGTGGCAATCAGCCCCAGCATTTT. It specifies CASGGRGGNQPQHF.

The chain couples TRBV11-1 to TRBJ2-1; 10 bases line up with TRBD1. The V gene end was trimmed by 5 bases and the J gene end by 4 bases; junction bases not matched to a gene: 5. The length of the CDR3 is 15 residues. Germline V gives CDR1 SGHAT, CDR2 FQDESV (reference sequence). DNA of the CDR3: TGTGCCAGCAGCGCCGACAGGGGGCCTTACAATGAGCAGTTCTTC. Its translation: CASSADRGPYNEQFF.